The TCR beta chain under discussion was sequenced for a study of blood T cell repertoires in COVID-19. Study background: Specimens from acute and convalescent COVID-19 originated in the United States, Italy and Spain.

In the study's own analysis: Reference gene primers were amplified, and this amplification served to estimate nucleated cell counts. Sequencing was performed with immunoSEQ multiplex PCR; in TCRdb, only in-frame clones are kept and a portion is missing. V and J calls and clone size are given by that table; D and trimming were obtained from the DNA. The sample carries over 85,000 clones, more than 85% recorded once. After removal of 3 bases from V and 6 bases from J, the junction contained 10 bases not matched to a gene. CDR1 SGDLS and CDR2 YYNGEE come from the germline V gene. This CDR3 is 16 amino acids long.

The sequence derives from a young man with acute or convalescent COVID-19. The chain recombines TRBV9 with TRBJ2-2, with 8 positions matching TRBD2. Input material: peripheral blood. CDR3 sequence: CASSAASGTSAGELFF. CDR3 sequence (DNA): TGTGCCAGCAGCGCGGCCTCCGGGACTAGTGCCGGGGAGCTGTTTTTT.